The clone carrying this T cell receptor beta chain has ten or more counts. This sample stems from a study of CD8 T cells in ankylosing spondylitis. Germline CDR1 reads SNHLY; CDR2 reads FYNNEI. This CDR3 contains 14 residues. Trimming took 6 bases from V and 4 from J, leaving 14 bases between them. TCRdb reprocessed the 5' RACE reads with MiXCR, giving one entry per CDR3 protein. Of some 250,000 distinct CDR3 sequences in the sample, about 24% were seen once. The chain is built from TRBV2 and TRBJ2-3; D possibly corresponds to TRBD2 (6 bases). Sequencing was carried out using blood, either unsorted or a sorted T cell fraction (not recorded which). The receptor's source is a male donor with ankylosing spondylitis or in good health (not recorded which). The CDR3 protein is CASSRRRVPDTQYF. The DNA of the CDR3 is TGTGCCAGCAGCCGCCGGAGGGTTCCAGATACGCAGTATTTT.